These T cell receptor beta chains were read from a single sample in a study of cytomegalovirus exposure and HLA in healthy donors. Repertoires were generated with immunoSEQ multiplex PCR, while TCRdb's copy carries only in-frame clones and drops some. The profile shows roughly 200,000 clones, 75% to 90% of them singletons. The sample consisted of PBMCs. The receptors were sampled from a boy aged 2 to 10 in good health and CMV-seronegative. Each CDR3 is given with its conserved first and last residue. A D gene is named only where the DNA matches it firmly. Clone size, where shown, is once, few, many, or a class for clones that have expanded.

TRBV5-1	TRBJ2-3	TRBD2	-	TGCGCCAGCAACCCAAGAACCTCCGGGACTAGCGGGAGGTCTAGCACAGATACGCAGTATTTT	CASNPRTSGTSGRSSTDTQYF
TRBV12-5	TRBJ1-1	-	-	TGTGCTAGTGGTCCTATTGAGGGCACTGAAGCTTTCTTT	CASGPIEGTEAFF
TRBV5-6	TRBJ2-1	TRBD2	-	TGTGCCAGCAGCTTAGCGGGAGGGGCTAAATATCGTGCTGAGCAGTTCTTC	CASSLAGGAKYRAEQFF
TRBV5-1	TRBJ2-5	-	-	TGCGCCAGCAGCTTGGCCGGCCGTGGCCCGGGGGAGACCCAGTACTTC	CASSLAGRGPGETQYF
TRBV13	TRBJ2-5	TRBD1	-	TGTGCCAGCAGCCCCTGGACAGGGGGGGTAGAGACCCAGTACTTC	CASSPWTGGVETQYF
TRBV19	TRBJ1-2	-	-	TGTGCCAGTAGTATGATACAGAACTATGGCTACACCTTC	CASSMIQNYGYTF
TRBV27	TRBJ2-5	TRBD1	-	TGTGCCAGCAGTTCCCGGGACAGGAAAGAGACCCAGTACTTC	CASSSRDRKETQYF
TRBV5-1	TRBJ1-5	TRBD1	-	TGCGCCAGCAGCCGGACAGGGGGCGAGGATCAGCCCCAGCATTTT	CASSRTGGEDQPQHF
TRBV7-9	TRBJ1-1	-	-	TGTTCCAGCACCGACCTTCAGGGGAGGAACACTGAAGCTTTCTTT	CSSTDLQGRNTEAFF
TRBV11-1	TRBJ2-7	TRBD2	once	TGTGCCAGCAGCTCTGCGAGGGGAGGGATGGTCCACGAGCAGTACTTC	CASSSARGGMVHEQYF
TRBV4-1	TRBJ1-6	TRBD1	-	TGCGCCAGCAGCTTAATACAGGACAGGGATTCACCCCTCCACTTT	CASSLIQDRDSPLHF
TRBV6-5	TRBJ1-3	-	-	TGTGCCAGCAGCCCACGGGGGGCGAGGGGAAACACCATATATTTT	CASSPRGARGNTIYF
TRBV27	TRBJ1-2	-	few	TGTGCCAGCACTATTTTGGGGCTCGAGGAGTTAAGCTTC	CASTILGLEELSF
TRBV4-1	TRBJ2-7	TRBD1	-	TGCGCCAGCAGCCTCCCGGACAGGGACGTCAACGAGCAGTACTTC	CASSLPDRDVNEQYF
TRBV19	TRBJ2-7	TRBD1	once	TGTGCCAGTAGTTTGGGACAGGGGGCCTGGGAGCAGTACTTC	CASSLGQGAWEQYF
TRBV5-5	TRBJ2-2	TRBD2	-	TGTGCCAGCAGCCCGGCCGTAAGACTAGCGAGGACCGGGGAGCTGTTTTTT	CASSPAVRLARTGELFF
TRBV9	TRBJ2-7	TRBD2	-	TGTGCCAGCAGCGCGGGGGGGACCAGAGCCTACGAGCAGTACTTC	CASSAGGTRAYEQYF
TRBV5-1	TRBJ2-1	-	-	TGCGCCAGCAGCTTGGAGCTGGTTTACAATGAGCAGTTCTTC	CASSLELVYNEQFF
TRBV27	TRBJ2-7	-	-	TGTGCCAGCAGTCCGGCAGGGGGGCGGGGCGAGCAGTACTTC	CASSPAGGRGEQYF
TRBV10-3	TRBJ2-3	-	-	TGTGCCATCAGTTTGCCGGGGACAGATACGCAGTATTTT	CAISLPGTDTQYF
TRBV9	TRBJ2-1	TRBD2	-	TGTGCCAGCAGCCCGTTGACTAGCGGTGATGAGCAGTTCTTC	CASSPLTSGDEQFF
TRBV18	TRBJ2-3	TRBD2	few	TGTGCCAGCTCTTCCGGGACTAGGGCAGATACGCAGTATTTT	CASSSGTRADTQYF
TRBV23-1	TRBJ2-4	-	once	TGCGCCAGCAGTCAATCAGTTGGAGTACTCTTAGCCAAAAACATTCAGTACTTC	CASSQSVGVLLAKNIQYF
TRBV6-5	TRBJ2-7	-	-	TGTGCCAGCAGTTACAGTAGAACCTACGAGCAGTACTTC	CASSYSRTYEQYF
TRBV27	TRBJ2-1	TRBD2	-	TGTGCCAGCAGTCTAGCGGGGGGCAGGAACAATGAGCAGTTCTTC	CASSLAGGRNNEQFF
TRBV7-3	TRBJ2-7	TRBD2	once	TGTGCCAGCAGCCCCGGACCAGCGGGGGCCTACGAGCAGTACTTC	CASSPGPAGAYEQYF
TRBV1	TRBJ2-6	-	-	TGCACCAGCAGCCGTTCGGAAGCGGGGCGCTCTGGGGCCAACGTCCTGACTTTC	CTSSRSEAGRSGANVLTF
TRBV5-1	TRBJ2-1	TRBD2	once	TGCGCCAGCAGCTTGGGACTAGCGGCGAACAATGAGCAGTTCTTC	CASSLGLAANNEQFF
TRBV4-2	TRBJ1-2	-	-	TGTGCCAGCAGCGCATCTTCAGGGCTCGCAGATGGCTACACCTTC	CASSASSGLADGYTF
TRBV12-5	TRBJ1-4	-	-	TGTGCTAGTGGCCAAGGCCGGAAGGGGGATGTAGGAACTAATGAAAAACTGTTTTTT	CASGQGRKGDVGTNEKLFF
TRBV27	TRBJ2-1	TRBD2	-	TGTGCCAGCAGTTTCGGGGGGGGATACAATGAGCAGTTCTTC	CASSFGGGYNEQFF
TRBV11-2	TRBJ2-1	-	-	TGTGCCAGCAGCTTAGATCTCGCACAGGGATCCTACAATGAGCAGTTCTTC	CASSLDLAQGSYNEQFF
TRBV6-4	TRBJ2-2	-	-	TGTGCCAGCAATATCCTCCCGTTAACGAACACCGGGGAGCTGTTTTTT	CASNILPLTNTGELFF
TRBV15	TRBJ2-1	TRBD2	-	TGTGCCACCCAAACCGCACCTAGCGGCTATGGGAATGAGCAGTTCTTC	CATQTAPSGYGNEQFF
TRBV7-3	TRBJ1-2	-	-	TGTGCCAGCAGCTTAACGGCAGGAAATAACTATGGCTACACCTTC	CASSLTAGNNYGYTF
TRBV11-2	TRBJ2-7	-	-	TGTGCCAGCAGCTTCGGCTCCTACGAGCAGTACTTC	CASSFGSYEQYF
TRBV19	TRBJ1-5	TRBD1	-	TGTGCCAGCATAAACCGGGACAGGGGTAGCAATCAGCCCCAGCATTTT	CASINRDRGSNQPQHF
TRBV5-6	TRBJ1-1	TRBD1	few	TGTGCCAGCAGCTTCAGGGGGCAGGCTGAAGCTTTCTTT	CASSFRGQAEAFF
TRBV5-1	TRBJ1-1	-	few	TGCGCCAGCACTTTGAACGGGGGGAACACTGAAGCTTTCTTT	CASTLNGGNTEAFF
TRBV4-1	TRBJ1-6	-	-	TGCGCCAGCAGCCAAGATGCGCACAGGTCCCTCCACTTT	CASSQDAHRSLHF
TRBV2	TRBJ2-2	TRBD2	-	TGTGCCAGCAGTGAAGACCGTTATTGGGAGGGGAACACCGGGGAGCTGTTTTTT	CASSEDRYWEGNTGELFF
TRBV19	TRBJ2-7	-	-	TGTGCCAGTAGTATAGCTCGGGGTCCCTACGAGCAGTACTTC	CASSIARGPYEQYF
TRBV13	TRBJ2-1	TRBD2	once	TGTGCCAGCAGCTCCCTTGGACTAGCGGGGTACAATGAGCAGTTCTTC	CASSSLGLAGYNEQFF
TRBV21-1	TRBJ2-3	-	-	TGTGCCAGCACCACACGACTACCTCGGGTTAATACGCAGTATTTT	CASTTRLPRVNTQYF
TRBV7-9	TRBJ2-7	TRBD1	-	TGTGCCAGCAGCTTGGCTCCGGGACAGGGGCCCGACGAGCAGTACTTC	CASSLAPGQGPDEQYF
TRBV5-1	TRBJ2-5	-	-	TGCGCCAGCAGCTTGGAAGCAAGCCAAGAGACCCAGTACTTC	CASSLEASQETQYF
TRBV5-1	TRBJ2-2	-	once	TGCGCCAGCAGCTTGGACGGCGGTGGGGGGGAGCTGTTTTTT	CASSLDGGGGELFF
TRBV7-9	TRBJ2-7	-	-	TGTGCCAGCAGCCCAGCGTCCGGGGAGCAGTACTTC	CASSPASGEQYF